The source of this TCR beta chain is a study of T cell repertoires in cytomegalovirus infection. Study findings and constraints: People with CMV and the relevant HLA were identified by cumulative public TCR beta family frequency.

There are a few counts of this clonotype. Antigen specificity is unknown. The CDR3 covers 15 residues. The germline CDR1 and CDR2 sequences are SQVTM and ANQGSEA. V lost 4 bases to trimming and J lost 7 bases, with 20 bases between them. TCRdb called the reads again in MiXCR, with one record for every CDR3 protein. Of some 940,000 distinct CDR3 sequences in the sample, roughly 30% were seen once. This material consisted of cultured CD8+ T cells from PBMCs, taken from culture after CMV antigen stimulation. This chain uses TRBV29-1 with TRBJ2-1; D gene uncertain. This receptor was taken from a human donor in good health (CMV status not recorded). Some clones in this sample may be carry-over from other donors' samples. The CDR3 loop reads CSVVVTSSPWNEQFF. CDR3 bases: TGCAGCGTTGTGGTGACAAGTTCCCCCTGGAATGAGCAGTTCTTC.